Presented here are 19 T cell receptor beta chains from one specimen sequenced in a study of shared clonotypes between healthy human individuals. Clones were sequenced by immunoSEQ multiplex PCR, and TCRdb holds only the in-frame ones, with some missing. The profile shows fewer than 400,000 clones, 74% of them singletons. Specimen: memory CD4+ T cells sorted from blood. Subset noted: CD45RA-negative fraction. The receptors stem from a man aged 30 to 45 in good health.

This chain joins TRBV18 and TRBJ1-3; D may be TRBD1 (6 bases). Germline assignment: CDR1 KGHSH and CDR2 LQKENI. Deletions cut 3 bases from V and 2 bases from J, with 14 bases between. The CDR3 is 16 amino acids. The CDR3 DNA reads TGTGCCAGCTCACCCCCTCGAAACAGGGCTGGAAACACCATATATTTT. As protein: CASSPPRNRAGNTIYF.

Written as DNA, the CDR3 is TGTGCCAGTAGTATCCGTGGTGGGGGCCCCGGGGAGCTGTTTTTT. As protein: CASSIRGGGPGELFF. V is TRBV19 and J is TRBJ2-2, with D possibly matching TRBD1 (6 bases). Germline V gives CDR1 LNHDA, CDR2 SQIVND (reference sequence). V dropped 3 bases and J dropped 6 bases, with 14 bases sitting between them. This CDR3 region has 15 residues.

The rearrangement joins TRBV7-2 to TRBJ2-7; D not resolved. Germline lookup yields CDR1 SGHTA and CDR2 FQGNSA. This CDR3 has 13 residues. With 4 bases removed from V and 0 bases from J, the gap between germline ends came to 7 bases. The CDR3 bases are TGTGCCAGCAGCTCCCTGAGCTCCTACGAGCAGTACTTC. Residues: CASSSLSSYEQYF.

The chain employs TRBV27 and TRBJ1-2, with D hard to call. The V gene lost 7 bases and the J gene lost 5 bases, with 8 bases spanning the gap. This CDR3 is built from 11 residues. CDR1 MNHEY and CDR2 SMNVEV come from the germline V gene (reference sequence). The CDR3 DNA is TGTGCCAGCAAGTCGGGGTATGGCTACACCTTC. Residues: CASKSGYGYTF.

The CDR3 sequence is CASSLSLAENYEQYF. In DNA, the CDR3 is TGTGCCAGCAGCTTGTCGCTAGCGGAGAACTACGAGCAGTACTTC. The J gene is TRBJ2-7, the V gene TRBV5-4; 7 positions match TRBD2. This CDR3 spans 15 amino acids. Trimming at V came to 1 base and at J to 3 bases, leaving 7 bases not matched to a gene. Germline V CDR1 and CDR2: SGHNT, YYREEE (reference sequence).

The rearrangement links TRBV6-1 to TRBJ2-7, with 7 bases identical to TRBD1. CDR1 and CDR2 from the germline V gene are MNHNS and SASEGT. Unmatched junction bases numbered 5, after V lost 4 bases and J lost 2 bases. The CDR3 consists of 14 residues. The CDR3 DNA is TGTGCCAGCAGTGGACCCGGGACAGCCTACGAGCAGTACTTC. As protein: CASSGPGTAYEQYF.

This chain uses TRBV5-4 with TRBJ2-4; D not certain. V dropped 2 bases and J dropped 6 bases, with 9 bases sitting between them. Germline V CDR1 and CDR2: SGHNT, YYREEE (reference sequence). The CDR3 totals 13 residues. CDR3 sequence reads: CASSLTGPNIQYF. The CDR3 nucleotides are TGTGCCAGCAGCTTAACTGGCCCAAACATTCAGTACTTC. The variable domain in full, with the rest retrieved from reference TRBV5-4 and TRBJ2-4, is ETGVTQSPTHLIKTRGQQVTLRCSSQSGHNTVSWYQQALGQGPQFIFQYYREEENGRGNFPPRFSGLQFPNYSSELNVNALELDDSALYLCASSLTGPNIQYFGAGTRLSVL.

This rearrangement joins TRBV13 to TRBJ2-4; D is perhaps TRBD2 (5 bases). CDR3 length: 14 amino acids. Germline lookup yields CDR1 PRHDT and CDR2 FYEKMQ (reference sequence). Trimming shortened V by 3 bases and J by 9 bases, and 15 bases separated the two germline ends. The CDR3 here is CASSLQAVNGIQYF. In DNA form, the CDR3 reads TGTGCCAGCAGCTTGCAAGCGGTAAACGGCATTCAGTACTTC.

The J gene is TRBJ2-6, the V gene TRBV5-4, with D unresolved. This CDR3 has 15 amino acids. Trimming stripped 3 bases from V and 0 bases from J, with 7 bases between. In germline, CDR1 is SGHNT, CDR2 YYREEE (reference sequence). CDR3 amino acids: CASSSYSSGANVLTF. CDR3 coding DNA: TGTGCCAGCAGCTCTTACAGCTCTGGGGCCAACGTCCTGACTTTC. The full variable domain, rest sourced from reference TRBV5-4 and TRBJ2-6, is ETGVTQSPTHLIKTRGQQVTLRCSSQSGHNTVSWYQQALGQGPQFIFQYYREEENGRGNFPPRFSGLQFPNYSSELNVNALELDDSALYLCASSSYSSGANVLTFGAGSRLTVL.

The chain recombines TRBV18 with TRBJ1-1; D call uncertain. CDR1 is KGHSH, CDR2 LQKENI, per germline. The CDR3 is 17 amino acids. V dropped 3 bases and J dropped 1 base, with 18 bases sitting between them. DNA of the CDR3: TGTGCCAGCTCACCCCTGCCTCTTTGGGCAGAGAACACTGAAGCTTTCTTT. It yields the protein CASSPLPLWAENTEAFF.

The chain links TRBV18 to TRBJ2-3; D could derive from TRBD1 or TRBD2 (6 bases each). Germline assignment: CDR1 KGHSH and CDR2 LQKENI. Trimming left V 5 bases short and J 6 bases short, with 12 bases between. This CDR3 comprises 13 residues. CDR3 bases: TGTGCCAGCTCAGGGGGGCTGTCGGATACGCAGTATTTT. Its protein product is CASSGGLSDTQYF.

The chain has TRBV6-4 and TRBJ2-3; D gene unclear. This CDR3 spans 13 amino acids. CDR1 and CDR2 (germline): MRHNA, SNTAGT. V was pared by 6 bases and J by 5 bases, with 12 bases between. The CDR3 sequence is CASSPERLDTQYF. The CDR3 coding sequence is TGTGCCAGCAGCCCCGAGCGTTTAGATACGCAGTATTTT.

In DNA form, the CDR3 reads TGTGCCAGCAGCTTGGGACTAGCGGGAGCCAAGAATACGCAGTATTTT. Encoded protein: CASSLGLAGAKNTQYF. J is TRBJ2-3 and V is TRBV5-6; 12 bases are a match to TRBD2. Germline V gene lookup returns CDR1 SGHDT and CDR2 YYEEEE. This CDR3 spans 16 amino acids. With 0 bases clipped from V and 7 bases from J, the junction kept 6 bases outside the gene matches.

In this sample, this clone turned up a few times. Other nucleotide sequences in the sample specify the same CDR3. The V and J genes are TRBV18 and TRBJ2-3; D ambiguous. Trimming pared 3 bases from V and 2 bases from J, leaving 6 bases between. Germline loops: CDR1 KGHSH, CDR2 LQKENI. CDR3 size: 13 residues. As DNA, the CDR3 is TGTGCCAGCTCACCTGAGATCACAGATACGCAGTATTTT. It is translated as CASSPEITDTQYF.

This chain links TRBV19 with TRBJ2-3; 7 bases are a match to TRBD2. J lost 1 base, V lost 5 bases, and 9 bases had no gene match. Germline CDR1 and CDR2: LNHDA and SQIVND (reference sequence). This CDR3 contains 16 residues. The CDR3 DNA sequence: TGTGCCAGTAGTCCTGGAAGCGGGATTCGCACAGATACGCAGTATTTT. Encoded protein: CASSPGSGIRTDTQYF. Full variable domain (outside the CDR3, taken from reference TRBV19 and TRBJ2-3): DGGITQSPKYLFRKEGQNVTLSCEQNLNHDAMYWYRQDPGQGLRLIYYSQIVNDFQKGDIAEGYSVSREKKESFPLTVTSAQKNPTAFYLCASSPGSGIRTDTQYFGPGTRLTVL.

V and J are TRBV2 and TRBJ2-7; TRBD1 agrees at 9 bases. This CDR3 spans 14 amino acids. CDR1 is SNHLY, CDR2 FYNNEI, per germline. The V segment lost 6 bases and the J segment 3 bases; nucleotides outside the gene matches: 6. The CDR3 region has the DNA TGTGCCAGCAGCGCATCGGGACAGGGCTACGAGCAGTACTTC. Translated: CASSASGQGYEQYF. Complete variable domain (other parts from reference TRBV2 and TRBJ2-7): EPEVTQTPSHQVTQMGQEVILRCVPISNHLYFYWYRQILGQKVEFLVSFYNNEISEKSEIFDDQFSVERPDGSNFTLKIRSTKLEDSAMYFCASSASGQGYEQYFGPGTRLTVT.

The V and J genes are TRBV6-5 and TRBJ1-1; D is perhaps TRBD1 (5 bases). In germline, CDR1 is MNHEY, CDR2 SVGAGI. This CDR3 contains 15 residues. V lost 7 bases and J 4 bases, leaving 19 bases between the germline ends. CDR3 amino acids: CASNRFRGLSTEAFF. Here the CDR3 DNA reads TGTGCCAGCAACCGTTTTCGGGGGTTGAGCACTGAAGCTTTCTTT.

This clone has a handful of counts. The chain recombines TRBV6-1 with TRBJ2-5, with D perhaps TRBD1 (5 bases). V was shortened by 6 bases and J by 4 bases, with 12 bases between the two germline ends. The germline V gene has CDR1 MNHNS and CDR2 SASEGT. CDR3 size: 13 residues. This chain's CDR3 is CASSKQVSETQYF. The CDR3 DNA reads as TGTGCCAGCAGCAAACAGGTTTCAGAGACCCAGTACTTC.

This clone was seen many times. The chain carries TRBV6-1 and TRBJ2-5; D unclear. Trimming removed 1 base from V and 2 bases from J, with 8 bases in between. The CDR3 totals 14 residues. Germline V gene sequence: CDR1 MNHNS, CDR2 SASEGT. CDR3 coding DNA: TGTGCCAGCAGTGAAGGTGTTGAGCAAGAGACCCAGTACTTC. It codes for CASSEGVEQETQYF.